The T cell receptor beta chain under discussion was sequenced for a study of cytomegalovirus exposure and HLA in healthy donors (dated by TCRdb to the late 2010s). Study-wide context: An earlier analysis of some 550 of the donors reported approximately 290 Gb of sequence data and about 100 million unique TCR beta sequences from around 200 million T cells. Because of strong linkage in the cohort, roughly five DR-DQ haplotypes were treated as single units for association and clustering. The T cell repertoires of under 700 subjects were profiled by immunosequencing and related to cytomegalovirus serostatus. A later analysis re-analyzed previously published TCR beta repertoires from roughly 630 donors and added high-resolution HLA genotyping to study TCR occurrence patterns. Typing coverage differed by locus: A, B, C, DRB1 and DQB1 were typed in roughly 629-630 donors, DQA1 in 500 to 550, DPA1 in around 600, and DPB1 in 450 to 480. The later analysis used no new phenotypic data to find candidate immune exposures, relying instead on TCR beta sequences and their occurrence across donors. In addition to the first cohort of several hundred subjects, a separate validation cohort of over 90 different subjects was used. The aim of the study was to test whether cataloging public T cell receptors could identify signatures of past pathogen exposure. An earlier analysis of 587 of the donors used high-throughput TCR beta sequencing to judge whether each TCR beta V gene segment behaved as functional or pseudogenic. Genome-wide SNP genotypes for about 60% of the 666 donors were used in a later genetic analysis, which treated that subset as a discovery cohort. Donor age, sex, ethnicity and CMV serostatus were compiled alongside the repertoire data. Every discovery cohort repertoire had been produced on one sequencing platform. To predict cytomegalovirus infection status, the study brought together high-throughput TCR immunosequencing, statistical association of individual TCRs with disease status, and machine learning. Around 320 gigabases of sequencing data and approximately 85 million unique TCR sequences were included in an early release covering several hundred HLA-typed donors. Among 300 to 450 genotyped donors of the cohort, an average of approximately 240,000 unique TCR beta nucleotide sequences were sequenced per donor, around 18% of them non-productive. HLA typing included class I and class II loci at four-digit resolution. The genetic ancestry cluster associated with self-reported Caucasian donors included 81% of the roughly 400 genotyped donors.

The cohort comprised 670 or so healthy bone marrow donors. Cohort members were all nominally healthy when sampled, although unrecorded immune exposures were likely present. The donor was CMV seropositive and belonged to the group of 250 to 300 seropositive cohort members. A peripheral blood sample was collected from each donor, and TCR beta sequencing was performed on peripheral blood mononuclear cells. The Qiagen DNeasy Blood Extraction Kit was used to extract genomic DNA from the blood cell samples. The library was prepared using the immunoSEQ multiplex PCR assay. For the multiplex PCR, a mixture combining 60 forward primers for TCR Vbeta segments and 13 reverse primers for TCR Jbeta segments was used. A multiplex PCR assay on genomic DNA amplified the CDR3 region of rearranged TCR beta genes. Amplified TCR beta libraries were sequenced as 87-base-pair reads on the Illumina HiSeq System. In the authors' own workflow: In a later analysis, roughly 80 million unique TCR beta chains were counted across the 500 to 850 repertoires, and around 11 million of these chains were shared by at least two donors. Raw reads were error-corrected and collapsed into unique sequences by a nearest-neighbor algorithm in which closely related sequences were merged to remove PCR and sequencing errors. Alignment of CDR3 sequences to IMGT reference sequences was used to assign V, D and J gene segments. Each retained sequence needed at least a six-nucleotide match to both a V gene segment and a J gene segment. Rearrangements were called productive when the CDR3 lacked stop codons and stayed in frame with V and J; all others were non-productive. Following IMGT convention, CDR3 was defined as the stretch from the second conserved V-encoded cysteine up to the conserved J-encoded phenylalanine. The earlier analysis of 450 to 750 of the donors excluded any sequence lacking an unambiguous match to a single V gene segment. An earlier analysis of a few hundred of the donors classified V segments as functional when productive rearrangements were above 56.7% and as segregating when the standard deviation between donors was above 5%. A statistical classification framework was developed to diagnose cytomegalovirus status using the catalog of TCR beta chain sequences. In a later analysis, TCR nucleotide sequences were compared against IMGT/GENE-DB human TR gene sequences so that V and J genes could be assigned. In a later analysis, CDR3 sequences and most-parsimonious VDJ recombination scenarios were assigned using the TCRdist pipeline. In a later analysis, every TCR beta chain was defined by the combination of its CDR3 amino acid sequence and its V-gene family, and reads without a unique V-gene family were dropped. To address suspected cross-contamination and a sequencing artifact, a later analysis removed a few hundred highly shared, low-generation-probability nucleotide sequences. In a later analysis, a clonal expansion index was calculated for each public chain from normalized within-repertoire ranks of inferred template counts. In a later analysis, generation probabilities were computed using a VDJ recombination model fitted to out-of-frame rearrangements, and the results were checked against IGoR. In a later analysis, hypergeometric tests were used to score TCR-TCR, TCR-HLA and TCR-CMV co-occurrence, with a repertoire-size bias correction applied to TCR pairs. In a later analysis, false discovery rates were estimated by permuting HLA or CMV assignments 20 times. A later analysis grouped co-occurring TCRs with DBSCAN, adding TCRdist sequence similarity when clustering within HLA-allele-positive subsets. Repertoires with fewer than 30,000 or more than 120,000 public chains were left out of co-occurrence clustering, as were four to six repertoires with anomalous nucleotide sharing. Not all clones reach the TCRdb copy of this immuneACCESS table, which keeps in-frame sequences only. Checked studies attribute under half of the gap to unresolved V genes and leave the rest unexplained. V and J calls and clone size come straight from that table; D and trimming were deduced from the DNA. The sample yields 120,000 or so clones; 8% to 11% were counted once. The ten biggest clones cover around 4.6% of the sample.

The research as a whole found: In an earlier analysis of approximately 600 of the donors, most TCR beta V segments were observed in productive rearrangements about 87% or about 30% of the time, broadly matching IMGT annotations. A later analysis found that most CMV-associated TCR beta chains appeared HLA-restricted, with HLA associations seemingly driven largely by CMV exposure. Linkage disequilibrium might explain the correlated functional status among segregating V segments, but an unknown experimental factor could not be excluded. Immune exposure information for the cohort was limited to CMV serostatus. In a later analysis, 16,951 TCR beta sequences were associated with specific HLA alleles at a false discovery rate of 0.05. The authors suggested that the approach could potentially be extended to other disease states and immunological phenotypes. Presence/absence analyses assumed roughly uniform sequencing depth across donors, an assumption that may not hold. In vitro tests confirmed that a few of the cytomegalovirus-associated TCR beta chains recognize cytomegalovirus antigens. According to a later analysis, TCR association rates differed among HLA loci, with DRB1 alleles showing the most associated TCRs and HLA-C alleles showing the fewest. The cohort was sequenced for TCR beta chains only, and without alpha or paired-chain data the features that could be detected were limited. A further reported finding was that TCR beta sequences accurately predicted the HLA-A and HLA-B alleles for most subjects in the first cohort. Because HLA typing was missing for some donors at each locus, association tests included only the typed subset. Because counts were too low, some 16 rarely observed V segments, including chromosome 9 orphons, were excluded from the earlier analysis of several hundred of the donors. Cytomegalovirus status was reported to be diagnosed by the classifier with high specificity and sensitivity in both the original and validation cohorts. Most TCR sequences were observed very rarely across donors, whereas some public TCRs were present in many individuals. A later genetic analysis reported fewer N-insertions in productive TCRs among donors in an Asian-associated ancestry cluster than the roughly 620-donor mean. In a later analysis, several top co-occurrence clusters were reported to appear linked to parvovirus B19, influenza, CMV and Epstein-Barr virus. In a later genetic analysis, a missense DCLRE1C variant was associated with V-gene and J-gene trimming of TCR beta chains, and the association was replicated in an independent cohort. A total of some 180 TCR beta chains were listed by the study as associated with cytomegalovirus. A group of highly shared sequence variants was considered likely to be a technical artifact of the sequencing pipeline. In a later analysis, HLA-associated TCR beta chains showed more clonal expansion and lower generation probabilities than non-associated chains that were equally common. When HLA alleles, especially DR and DQ, strongly co-occurred, attributing TCR associations to individual alleles was difficult.

About this clone: Its antigen specificity is not known. No quality values exist for individual bases; no much larger clone is one base distant.

The TCR originated in a woman between 18 and 30 years old in good health and CMV-seropositive. The source material was PBMCs.

The nucleotide sequence is TGTGCCATCAGTGAACCTAGCGGGACCTACAATGAGCAGTTCTTC. Translated, this gives CAISEPSGTYNEQFF. The rearranged chain carries TRBV10-3 and TRBJ2-1; the central 9 bases match TRBD2. Trimming removed 3 bases from V and 2 bases from J; the gene matches leave 2 bases unexplained. The CDR3 sequence holds 15 residues, the cysteine and phenylalanine included. The only DNA kept is the CDR3, 45 bases in frame from the first base. Sequences ENHRY (CDR1) and SYGVKD (CDR2) are obtained from the germline V gene.